One T cell receptor (beta chain) is described in this entry. These data originate in a study of cytomegalovirus exposure and HLA in healthy donors. The PCR contained 60 Vbeta and 13 Jbeta primers. The protocol was immunoSEQ multiplex PCR, while the TCRdb copy is restricted to in-frame clones and leaves out a portion. This repertoire includes about 60,000 clones. Trimming took 3 bases from V and 6 from J; bases not matched to a gene: 4. This CDR3 has 13 residues. The germline CDR1 and CDR2 sequences are SGHRS and YFSETQ. The sequenced sample was PBMCs. The TCR sequence derives from a man in his fifties in good health and CMV-seropositive. The genes are TRBV5-1 and TRBJ1-2; 8 bases are shared with TRBD1. CDR3 DNA sequence: TGCGCCAGCAGCTCACAACAGGGGGATGGCTACACCTTC. Its protein product is CASSSQQGDGYTF.